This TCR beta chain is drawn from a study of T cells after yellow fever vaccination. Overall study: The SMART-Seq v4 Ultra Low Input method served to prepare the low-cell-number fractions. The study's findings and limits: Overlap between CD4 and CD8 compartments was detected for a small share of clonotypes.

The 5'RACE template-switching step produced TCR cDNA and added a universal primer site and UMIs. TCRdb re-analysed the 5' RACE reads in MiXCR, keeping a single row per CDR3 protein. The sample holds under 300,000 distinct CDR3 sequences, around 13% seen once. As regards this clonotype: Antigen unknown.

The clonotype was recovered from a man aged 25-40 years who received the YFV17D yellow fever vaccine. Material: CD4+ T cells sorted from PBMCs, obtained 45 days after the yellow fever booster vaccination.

CDR3 DNA sequence: TGTGCCAGCAGCTCCTTCGCCGGGACCAGTGGCGAGCAGTACTTC. Amino acids: CASSSFAGTSGEQYF. The chain couples TRBV7-9 to TRBJ2-7; D might be TRBD1 or TRBD2, each matching 5 bases. The V gene's germline CDR1 is SEHNR and CDR2 FQNEAQ (reference sequence). The CDR3 extends over 15 amino acids. Trimming took 4 bases from V and 6 from J, leaving 19 bases between them.